This TCR beta chain derives from a study of cytomegalovirus exposure and HLA in healthy donors. Study as a whole: Some 85 million unique TCRs, all from HLA-typed donors, were included in an early release of the data.

The PCR employed 60 Vbeta primers together with 13 Jbeta primers. Only in-frame clones appear in the TCRdb table, and some are missing; sequencing was by immunoSEQ multiplex PCR. The repertoire holds some 190,000 clones, with roughly 85% as singletons. V was trimmed by 3 bases and J by 0 bases, leaving 14 bases between them. Germline CDR1 KGHSH, CDR2 LQKENI. The CDR3 runs to 16 residues. J is TRBJ1-1 and V is TRBV18, with D possibly being TRBD1 (5 bases). Sequencing was done on a sample of PBMCs. This clonotype originated in a boy between 2 and 10 years old in good health and CMV-seronegative. CDR3 region: CASSPVMTAMNTEAFF. The DNA for the CDR3 is TGTGCCAGCTCACCCGTTATGACAGCAATGAACACTGAAGCTTTCTTT. The entire variable domain, with the rest obtained from reference TRBV18 and TRBJ1-1, is as follows: NAGVMQNPRHLVRRRGQEARLRCSPMKGHSHVYWYRQLPEEGLKFMVYLQKENIIDESGMPKERFSAEFPKEGPSILRIQQVVRGDSAAYFCASSPVMTAMNTEAFFGQGTRLTVV.